The next 4 T cell receptor beta chains were all read from a single sample in a study of CD8 T cells in ankylosing spondylitis. General study points: Among TCR beta sequences, a motif of several highly homologous variants appeared characteristic of ankylosing spondylitis blood.

One entry per CDR3 protein, called by TCRdb with MiXCR from the 5' RACE reads. The repertoire holds about 420,000 distinct CDR3 sequences, with under 25% as singletons. These receptors lack a known antigen. Sequenced material: blood, either unsorted or a sorted T cell fraction (not recorded which). The source of these receptors is a male donor with ankylosing spondylitis.

The V call is TRBV12-3 or TRBV12-4, the J call TRBJ2-5; D is perhaps TRBD2 (5 bases). Between the trimmed V and J ends, which lost 1 base and 0 bases, there was a span of 9 bases. The CDR3 has 15 residues. The CDR3 DNA reads as TGTGCCAGCAGTTTAGGCCTAGCACACCAAGAGACCCAGTACTTC. Translation gives CASSLGLAHQETQYF.

This clonotype was counted only a few times. The rearrangement uses TRBV7-8 and TRBJ1-2; TRBD1 matches at 8 bases. Germline CDR1 is SGHVS and CDR2 is FQNEAQ. The V gene end was trimmed by 4 bases and the J gene end by 12 bases; junction bases not matched to a gene: 10. The CDR3 has 13 amino acids. The CDR3 reads CASSSGQGPRDTF. CDR3 coding DNA: TGTGCCAGCAGCTCCGGACAGGGCCCAAGGGACACCTTC.

This clonotype was seen a few times. This sequence joins TRBV18 and TRBJ2-2, with 10 bases identical to TRBD1. From germline, CDR1 is KGHSH and CDR2 LQKENI. V lost 2 bases to trimming and J lost 5 bases; unmatched junction nucleotides: 2. The CDR3 loop spans 15 amino acids. The CDR3 bases are TGTGCCAGCTCACCAAGACAGGGGGCAACCGGGGAGCTGTTTTTT. It is translated as CASSPRQGATGELFF.

This sequence joins TRBV5-6 and TRBJ2-4; 10 nucleotides line up with TRBD1. The germline V gene encodes CDR1 SGHDT and CDR2 YYEEEE. V lost 5 bases to trimming and J lost 8 bases; unmatched junction nucleotides: 4. This CDR3 spans 13 amino acids. The CDR3 DNA follows: TGTGCCAGCAGGAAGACAGGGGGCTACATTCAGTACTTC. This translates into CASRKTGGYIQYF.